This is a list of T cell receptor beta chains from one sample in a study of chemoradiotherapy in HPV16-positive cancers. Libraries were prepared by immunoSEQ multiplex PCR; TCRdb keeps only in-frame clonotypes and omits some of them. The sample consists of 13,000 or so clones, around 85% of them appearing once. The sample in question was blood, obtained from a patient who underwent chemoradiotherapy. The receptors come from a human donor with HPV-associated anogenital cancer. Both conserved end residues are part of each CDR3. D genes are given only for firm matches. For some rows the clone size is stated as once, few or many, or as a class when expanded; others skip it.

>NA|NA|TRBV6-1|TRBJ1-4
TGTGCCAGCACAAGTCTCCGAGGCGAAAAACTGTTTTTT
CASTSLRGEKLFF
>TRBD2|NA|TRBV6-5|TRBJ2-1
TGTGCCAGCAGTTACAGCGGGGGGGGGTACAATGAGCAGTTCTTC
CASSYSGGGYNEQFF
>NA|NA|TRBV13|TRBJ2-1
TGTGCCAGCAGGCTAGCAACGGGGACCTACAATGAGCAGTTCTTC
CASRLATGTYNEQFF
>TRBD1|NA|TRBV19|TRBJ1-2
TGTGCCAGTAGTATCGAAAGCCTTACGACAGGGAATGGCTACACCTTC
CASSIESLTTGNGYTF
>TRBD1|NA|TRBV2|TRBJ1-5
TGTGCCAGCACCGACAGGGGGAGGAGTGCGCCCCAGCATTTT
CASTDRGRSAPQHF
>NA|once|TRBV6-5|TRBJ2-1
TGTGCCAGCACCAAGACAGACTCCTACAATGAGCAGTTCTTC
CASTKTDSYNEQFF
>NA|few|TRBV5-5|TRBJ1-4
TGTGCCAGCAGTTCGTTCGAAGGGGCAAGTGAAAAACTGTTTTTT
CASSSFEGASEKLFF
>NA|NA|TRBV7-2|TRBJ1-2
TGTGCCAGCAGCTACCAGGCGGGGCGGCGGAACTATGGCTACACCTTC
CASSYQAGRRNYGYTF
>TRBD1|NA|TRBV5-6|TRBJ2-7
TGTGCCAGCAGCTCGGGCGACAGGGGGGCCTACGAGCAGTACTTC
CASSSGDRGAYEQYF
>TRBD2|NA|TRBV7-9|TRBJ2-5
TGTGCCAGCAGCTCCCAAGCGGGGGGGTTCCGCGAGACCCAGTACTTC
CASSSQAGGFRETQYF
>TRBD1|NA|TRBV11-2|TRBJ2-5
TGTGCCAGCACCGAAGGCAGGGGGCGAGGGAAAGAGACCCAGTACTTC
CASTEGRGRGKETQYF
>NA|NA|TRBV5-6|TRBJ2-3
TGTGCCAGCAGCTTGGGACAGGCGCGTAGCACAGATACGCAGTATTTT
CASSLGQARSTDTQYF
>TRBD2|NA|TRBV10-3|TRBJ2-3
TGTGCCATCACCCCGGGGACTAGCGGGGGCACAGATACGCAGTATTTT
CAITPGTSGGTDTQYF
>NA|NA|TRBV28|TRBJ2-1
TGTGCCAGCAGTTCCGACAGGAATGAGCAGTTCTTC
CASSSDRNEQFF
>NA|NA|TRBV27|TRBJ2-7
TGTGCCAGCAGTTTTGGCTTCGGGCAGTCCTACGAGCAGTACTTC
CASSFGFGQSYEQYF
>NA|NA|TRBV30|TRBJ1-6
TGTGCCTGGAGTGTAGGGGGTCCGTATAATTCACCCCTCCACTTT
CAWSVGGPYNSPLHF
>NA|few|TRBV6-5|TRBJ1-5
TGTGCCAGCAGTTATGGGCGGGGACCGAATCAGCCCCAGCATTTT
CASSYGRGPNQPQHF
>NA|few|TRBV5-5|TRBJ2-4
TGTGCCAGCAGCTTGTCCCCGTGGTTAGAGGAGAACATTCAGTACTTC
CASSLSPWLEENIQYF
>NA|NA|TRBV29-1|TRBJ1-2
TGCAGCGCATCCCATGGTTATGGCTACACCTTC
CSASHGYGYTF
>NA|NA|TRBV7-9|TRBJ2-3
TGTGCCAGCAGCTTTGTGAGCCTTCCCTGGGGCACAGATACGCAGTATTTT
CASSFVSLPWGTDTQYF
>NA|NA|TRBV7-3|TRBJ1-2
TGTGCCAGCAGCCCAGCTCCCCTCTATGGCTACACCTTC
CASSPAPLYGYTF
>NA|NA|TRBV5-8|TRBJ2-1
TGTGCCAGCATCCAACGACAATACAATGAGCAGTTCTTC
CASIQRQYNEQFF
>TRBD2|NA|TRBV27|TRBJ2-1
TGTGCCAGCAGTTTATCGATTGCTAGCGGTTACAATGAGCAGTTCTTC
CASSLSIASGYNEQFF
>TRBD2|NA|TRBV4-1|TRBJ2-1
TGCGCCAGCAGCCAAGATCGGGAGGGGAGCTCCTACAATGAGCAGTTCTTC
CASSQDREGSSYNEQFF
>NA|NA|TRBV6-5|TRBJ1-2
TGTGCCAGCAGTTACTCAAGGGTCATTTCATCCTATGGCTACACCTTC
CASSYSRVISSYGYTF
>NA|NA|TRBV19|TRBJ2-7
TGTGCCAGTAGGGTCCGGGGCGAGGGCTACGAGCAGTACTTC
CASRVRGEGYEQYF
>NA|NA|TRBV5-6|TRBJ1-1
TGTGCCAGCAGCTTGGAGGGGAACACTGAAGCTTTCTTT
CASSLEGNTEAFF
>NA|NA|TRBV19|TRBJ2-5
TGTGCCAGTAGCTCGTCCGGGGGGCGAGAGACCCAGTACTTC
CASSSSGGRETQYF
>NA|NA|TRBV9|TRBJ1-1
TGTGCCAGCAGCGTAGTGGGGACTGGGGCCCTGAACACTGAAGCTTTCTTT
CASSVVGTGALNTEAFF
>NA|once|TRBV6-5|TRBJ2-7
TGTGCCAGCACTTCCCTAGGGGATAGAAACGAGCAGTACTTC
CASTSLGDRNEQYF
>NA|NA|TRBV4-3|TRBJ1-1
TGCGCCAGCAGCGCAGGGGCTTTTAACACTGAAGCTTTCTTT
CASSAGAFNTEAFF
>TRBD1|once|TRBV7-9|TRBJ2-2
TGTGCCAGCAGCTCCCAGGGGGCGGCTCATAACGGGGAGCTGTTTTTT
CASSSQGAAHNGELFF
>NA|NA|TRBV18|TRBJ2-3
TGTGCCAGCTCAATGGGGCAGGGCCATCCCACAGATACGCAGTATTTT
CASSMGQGHPTDTQYF
>NA|NA|TRBV29-1|TRBJ1-3
TGCAGCGTTGCAGAAGGGTTTTCCATATATTTT
CSVAEGFSIYF